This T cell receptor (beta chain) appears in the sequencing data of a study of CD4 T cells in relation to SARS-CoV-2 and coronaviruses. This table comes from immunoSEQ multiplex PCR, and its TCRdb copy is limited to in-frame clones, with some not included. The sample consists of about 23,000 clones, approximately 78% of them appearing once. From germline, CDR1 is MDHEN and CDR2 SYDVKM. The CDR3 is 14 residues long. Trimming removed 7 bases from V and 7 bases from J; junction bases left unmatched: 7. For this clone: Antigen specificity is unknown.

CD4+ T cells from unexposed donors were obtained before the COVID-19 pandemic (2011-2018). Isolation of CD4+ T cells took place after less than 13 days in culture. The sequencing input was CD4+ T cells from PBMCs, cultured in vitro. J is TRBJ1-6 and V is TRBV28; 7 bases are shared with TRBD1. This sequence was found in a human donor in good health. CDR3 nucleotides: TGTGCCAGCACCGAGACAGGGTTCAATTCACCCCTCCACTTT. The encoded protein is CASTETGFNSPLHF.